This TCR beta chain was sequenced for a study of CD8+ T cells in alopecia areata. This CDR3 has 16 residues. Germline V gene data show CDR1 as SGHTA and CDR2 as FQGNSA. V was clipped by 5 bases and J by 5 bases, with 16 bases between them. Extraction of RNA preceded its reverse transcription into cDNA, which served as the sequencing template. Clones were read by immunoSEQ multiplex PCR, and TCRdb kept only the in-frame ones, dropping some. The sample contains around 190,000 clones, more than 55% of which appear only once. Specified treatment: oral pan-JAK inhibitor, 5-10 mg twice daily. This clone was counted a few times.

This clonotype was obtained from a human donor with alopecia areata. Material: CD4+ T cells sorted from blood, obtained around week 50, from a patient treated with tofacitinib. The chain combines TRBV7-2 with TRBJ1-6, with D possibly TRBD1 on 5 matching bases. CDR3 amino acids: CASSRWGTRDNSPLHF. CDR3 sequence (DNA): TGTGCCAGCAGCCGCTGGGGGACGCGAGATAATTCACCCCTCCACTTT.